This T cell receptor (beta chain) originates from a study of blood T cell repertoires in COVID-19. Method: immunoSEQ multiplex PCR; TCRdb's copy keeps in-frame clones and lacks some. The sample consists of about 68,000 clones, around 90% of them appearing once. V dropped 5 bases and J dropped 2 bases, with 10 bases sitting between them. CDR1 is SGDLS, CDR2 YYNGEE, per germline. The CDR3 sequence is 13 residues long. The J gene is TRBJ1-2, the V gene TRBV9; D may be TRBD1 (5 bases). Source material: peripheral blood. The clonotype comes from a human donor in a cohort sampled during active COVID-19. For the CDR3, the DNA is TGTGCCAGCAGAACAGGCCCCAACTATGGCTACACCTTC. Protein sequence: CASRTGPNYGYTF.